This paragraph covers one T cell receptor (beta chain) sequence. V lost 5 bases, J lost 6 bases, and 16 bases lay in between. Per germline, CDR1 GTSNPN and CDR2 SVGIG (reference sequence). The CDR3 runs to 14 residues. How the authors handled the data: Amplification of reference gene primers was used by the study to estimate nucleated cell counts. Generated by immunoSEQ multiplex PCR, the TCRdb table keeps only in-frame clones and is missing some. That table gives V, J and clone size, and the DNA gave D and trimming. This sample yields 150,000 to 200,000 clones, of which 75% to 85% are seen a single time; 4.5% to 7.5% belongs to the top ten. This sample is part of a study of blood T cell repertoires in COVID-19. Study as a whole: Sites across the United States, Italy and Spain contributed samples from acute and convalescent COVID-19. PBMCs, B-cell-depleted T cells, or T cells were the source of the cDNA or gDNA that made up the material.

Individuals drawn from approximately 26 US areas were about 18 to 95 years old. The V and J genes are TRBV30 and TRBJ1-4, with a weak D call TRBD1 (5 bases). The clonotype was recovered from a man aged 35 to 55 who had recovered from COVID-19. What was sequenced was PBMCs or T cells enriched from blood (not recorded which). Here the CDR3 reads CAWGQGAFDEKLFF. DNA of the CDR3: TGTGCCTGGGGCCAGGGTGCATTTGATGAAAAACTGTTTTTT.